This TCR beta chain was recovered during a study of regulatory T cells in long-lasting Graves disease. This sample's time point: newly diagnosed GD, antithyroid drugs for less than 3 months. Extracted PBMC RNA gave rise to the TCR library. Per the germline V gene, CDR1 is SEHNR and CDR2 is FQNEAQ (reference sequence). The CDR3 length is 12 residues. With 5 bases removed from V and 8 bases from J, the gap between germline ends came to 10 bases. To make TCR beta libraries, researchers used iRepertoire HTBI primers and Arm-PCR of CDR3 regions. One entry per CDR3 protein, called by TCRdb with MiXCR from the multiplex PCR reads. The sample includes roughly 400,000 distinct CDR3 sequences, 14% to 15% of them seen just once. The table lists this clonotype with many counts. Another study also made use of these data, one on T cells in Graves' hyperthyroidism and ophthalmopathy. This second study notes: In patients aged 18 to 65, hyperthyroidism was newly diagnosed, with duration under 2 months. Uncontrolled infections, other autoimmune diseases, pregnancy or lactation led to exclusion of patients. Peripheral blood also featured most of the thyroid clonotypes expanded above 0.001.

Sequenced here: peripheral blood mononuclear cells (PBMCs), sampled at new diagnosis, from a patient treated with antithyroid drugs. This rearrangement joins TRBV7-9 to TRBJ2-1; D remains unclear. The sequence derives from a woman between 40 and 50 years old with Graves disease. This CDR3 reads CASSPRYYEQFF. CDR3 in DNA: TGTGCCAGCAGCCCGCGGTATTATGAGCAGTTCTTC.